This T cell receptor beta chain derives from a study of T cells in Graves' hyperthyroidism and ophthalmopathy. Study-level findings and limits: Ophthalmopathy cases were set apart from stable hyperthyroidism by a 13 V-J model. Expanded thyroid clonotypes (above 0.001) were mostly also found in blood.

Ophthalmopathy patients had moderate-to-severe active disease, CAS ≥3, NOSPECS ≥4, and disease duration under 3 months. Diagnosing involved the use of clinical symptoms, serum thyroxine and TRAb, thyroid ultrasound and orbital computed tomography. Note on this clonotype: The antigen remains undetermined.

The CDR3 runs 12 residues. V dropped 8 bases and J dropped 3 bases, with 10 bases sitting between them. The germline V gene encodes CDR1 MNHEY and CDR2 SMNVEV (reference sequence). Regions amplified from RNA transcripts were the TCR beta CDR3 regions. Carried out on the TCR CDR3, a first-round RT-PCR used the HTBI primer set. TCRdb re-called the multiplex PCR reads through MiXCR, storing one row per CDR3 protein. This table holds fewer than 700,000 distinct CDR3 sequences, about 15% found once. Sequenced input: blood. The receptor comes from a woman between 18 and 30 years old with Graves' ophthalmopathy. The chain carries TRBV27 and TRBJ1-2; no firm D call. The CDR3 DNA is TGTGCCAGCCGCGGCAGTCACTATGGCTACACCTTC. It encodes CASRGSHYGYTF.